Given below is one T cell receptor (beta chain) in context. V shed 1 base, J shed 4 bases, and the junction held 15 bases outside the gene matches. Germline V gene sequence: CDR1 LNHDA, CDR2 SQIVND (reference sequence). The CDR3 loop spans 18 amino acids. This entry belongs to a study of blood T cell repertoires in COVID-19. Looking at the study overall: The origin of the acute and convalescent COVID-19 samples was the United States, Italy and Spain. PBMCs, B-cell-depleted T cells, or T cells provided the cDNA or gDNA that made up the material.

In the source study's methods: It was from reference gene primer amplification that nucleated cell counts were estimated. Profiling relied on immunoSEQ multiplex PCR, and the TCRdb table lists in-frame clones only, not all of them. V, J and clone size were drawn from that table, and D and trimming were deduced from the DNA. The table shows 300,000 to 350,000 clones, with over 75% occurring only once. Patients at the Seattle site were enrolled during active infection and followed longitudinally. This chain uses TRBV19 with TRBJ1-2; 7 nucleotides align to TRBD1. Sequencing input: peripheral blood. This TCR was sampled from a woman in her twenties or thirties with COVID-19, enrolled during active disease. The CDR3 bases are TGTGCCAGTAGTATAGGTTCGGAGTCCGGGACAGCGACCTATGGCTACACCTTC. Its translation: CASSIGSESGTATYGYTF.